This T cell receptor beta chain was sequenced for a study of response to subunit inactivated influenza vaccine. Whole-study findings and limits: Each seasonal influenza vaccination, the authors suggested, recruits few new T cells.

The CDR3 is 17 residues long. Germline V CDR1 and CDR2: SGHVS, FQNEAQ. With 1 base removed from V and 2 bases from J, the gap between germline ends came to 15 bases. In TCRdb, the RT-PCR reads were re-called with MiXCR into one record per CDR3 protein. Found here are roughly 710,000 distinct CDR3 sequences, 13% to 15% of them singletons; the top ten hold less than 9%. Concerning this clonotype itself: The target antigen is unknown.

J is TRBJ1-5 and V is TRBV7-8, with D tentatively TRBD1 (6 bases). This TCR was sampled from a man aged 50 to 60 who received an inactivated influenza vaccine. Sequenced material: PBMCs from blood, taken 14 days before vaccination. CDR3 nucleotide sequence: TGTGCCAGCAGCTTAGTCGCTCGGGGGGCCGGCAATCAGCCCCAGCATTTT. Translating gives CASSLVARGAGNQPQHF.